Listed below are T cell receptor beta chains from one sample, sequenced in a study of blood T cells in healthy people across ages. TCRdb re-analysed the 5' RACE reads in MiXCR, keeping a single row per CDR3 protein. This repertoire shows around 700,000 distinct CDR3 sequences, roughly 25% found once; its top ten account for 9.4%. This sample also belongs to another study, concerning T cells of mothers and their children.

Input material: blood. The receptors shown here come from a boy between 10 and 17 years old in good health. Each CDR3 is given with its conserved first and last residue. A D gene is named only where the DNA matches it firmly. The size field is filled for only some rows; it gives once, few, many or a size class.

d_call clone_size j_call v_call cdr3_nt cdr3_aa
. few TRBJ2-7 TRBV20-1 TGCAGTGCTAGCGTAAGCTCCTACGAGCAGTACTTC CSASVSSYEQYF
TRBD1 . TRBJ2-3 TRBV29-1 TGCAGCGTTGAAGGACCCGACGGGACAGAAACAGATACGCAGTATTTT CSVEGPDGTETDTQYF
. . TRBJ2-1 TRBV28 TGTGCCAGCAGTTCGGACCCTTACAATGAGCAGTTCTTC CASSSDPYNEQFF
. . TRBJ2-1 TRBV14 TGTGCCAGCAGCCAAGATCTAGGACAACCAGAGCAGTTCTTC CASSQDLGQPEQFF
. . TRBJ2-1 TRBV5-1 TGCGCCAGCAGCTTGGTTGCGGGAACTGGCAATGAGCAGTTCTTC CASSLVAGTGNEQFF
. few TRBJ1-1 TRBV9 TGTGCCAGCAGCCCCCGTGGCAGGCAGGACACTGAAGCTTTCTTT CASSPRGRQDTEAFF
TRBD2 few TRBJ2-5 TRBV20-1 TGCAGTGCTAGAGTAGCGGGAGGGCCAGGGGAGCAGTACTTC CSARVAGGPGEQYF
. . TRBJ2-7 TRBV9 TGTGCCAGCAGCGTAGGTGCAGACTCCTACGAGCAGTACTTC CASSVGADSYEQYF
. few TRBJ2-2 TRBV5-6 TGTGCCAGCAGTCCGAGGTACTCCGGGGAGCTGTTTTTT CASSPRYSGELFF
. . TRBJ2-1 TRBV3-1 TGTGCCAGCAGCCAAGGGGACCGATACAATGAGCAGTTCTTC CASSQGDRYNEQFF
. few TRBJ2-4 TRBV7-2 TGTGCCAGCAGCTCCGTGGGGGTTATGATCGGGGGAAACATTCAGTACTTC CASSSVGVMIGGNIQYF
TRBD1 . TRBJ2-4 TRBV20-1 TGCAGTGCTAACCCCACAGGGGAGAGAAACATTCAGTACTTC CSANPTGERNIQYF
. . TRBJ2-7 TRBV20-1 TGCAGTGCTACACAGGGCACCTACGAGCAGTACTTC CSATQGTYEQYF
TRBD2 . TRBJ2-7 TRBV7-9 TGTGCCATCCCCTACCGCGGGAGGCTCTACGAGCAGTACTTC CAIPYRGRLYEQYF
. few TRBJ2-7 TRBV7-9 TGTGCCAGCAGCTTATTTTCCGGGGGCGGCAACGAGCAGTACTTC CASSLFSGGGNEQYF
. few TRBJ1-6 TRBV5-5 TGTGCCAGCAGCTTGGTGTCTGATAATTCACCCCTCCACTTT CASSLVSDNSPLHF
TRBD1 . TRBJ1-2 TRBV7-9 TGTGCCAGCAGCCCAGGGGGCGGCGGCTACACCTTC CASSPGGGGYTF
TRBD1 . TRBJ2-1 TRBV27 TGTGCCTCATCCGGGACAGGGGGCGTCACGTTGTTGAATGAGCAGTTCTTC CASSGTGGVTLLNEQFF
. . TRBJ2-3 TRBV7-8 TGTGCCAGCAGCTTAAAAACTGGCGGGTGGATTGAAGATACGCAGTATTTT CASSLKTGGWIEDTQYF
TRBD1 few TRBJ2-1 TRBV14 TGTGCCAGCAGCCGAGCCGGGACAGGGAAGATCGATGAGCAGTTCTTC CASSRAGTGKIDEQFF
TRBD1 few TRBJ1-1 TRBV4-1 TGCGCCAGCAGCCAGACGACAGGGTACGCTGAAGCTTTCTTT CASSQTTGYAEAFF
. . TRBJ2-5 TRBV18 TGTGCCAGCTCATTTCGGCCGAGAAGCCCCACGGAGACCCAGTACTTC CASSFRPRSPTETQYF
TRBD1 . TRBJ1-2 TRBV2 TGTGCCAGACAGGGGGTCTATGGCTACACCTTC CARQGVYGYTF
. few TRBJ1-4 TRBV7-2 TGTGCCAGCAGCCGAGAGGCGGCGGAAAAACTGTTTTTT CASSREAAEKLFF
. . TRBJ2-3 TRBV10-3 TGTGCCATCAGTGAGTCGTCAGCGGGCACAGATACGCAGTATTTT CAISESSAGTDTQYF
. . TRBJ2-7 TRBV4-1 TGCGCCAGCAGCCAAGATTTGACCTCCCAGGGCGAGCAGTACTTC CASSQDLTSQGEQYF
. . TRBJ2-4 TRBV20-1 TGCAGTGCTAGCGCTTATTCTGGCATTCAGTACTTC CSASAYSGIQYF
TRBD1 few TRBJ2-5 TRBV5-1 TGCGCCAGCAGCATCGGACAGGGAGTGCAAGAGACCCAGTACTTC CASSIGQGVQETQYF
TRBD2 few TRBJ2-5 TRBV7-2 TGTGCCAGCAGCTTAGGCGGGAGGGTGCGCGAGACCCAGTACTTC CASSLGGRVRETQYF
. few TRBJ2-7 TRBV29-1 TGCAGCGTTGAGTCGGCAGAGGCCTACGAGCAGTACTTC CSVESAEAYEQYF
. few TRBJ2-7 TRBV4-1 TGCGCCAGCAGCCAAGACACAGGGACCCTTACCTACGAGCAGTACTTC CASSQDTGTLTYEQYF
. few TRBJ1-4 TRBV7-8 TGTGCCAGCAGCTTAGCTTCCGATCCTACGGGAGAAAAACTGTTTTTT CASSLASDPTGEKLFF
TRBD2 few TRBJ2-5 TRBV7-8 TGTGCCAGCAGCTTAGCCCTAGCGGGAGTTGAGACCCAGTACTTC CASSLALAGVETQYF
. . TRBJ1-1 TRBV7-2 TGTGCCAGCAGCTTAGTCTTGTGGCCCGGGGCTTTCTTT CASSLVLWPGAFF
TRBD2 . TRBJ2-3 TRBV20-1 TGCAGTGCTAGAGATGCTAGCGGGGCGGGGGATACGCAGTATTTT CSARDASGAGDTQYF
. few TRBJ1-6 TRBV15 TGTGCCACCAGCAGAGTTGATTCACCCCTCCACTTT CATSRVDSPLHF
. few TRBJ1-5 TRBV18 TGTGCCAGCTCACTAGCCTCATCGGGAGGTCCCCAGCATTTT CASSLASSGGPQHF
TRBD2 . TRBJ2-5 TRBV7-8 TGTGCCAGCAGCACTAGCGGGGGGGCCATTGCAGAGACCCAGTACTTC CASSTSGGAIAETQYF
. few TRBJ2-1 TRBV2 TGTGCCAGCAGCCGGGACGCCTACAATGAGCAGTTCTTC CASSRDAYNEQFF
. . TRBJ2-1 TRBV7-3 TGTGCCAGCAGCTTAATGCATGTTGGGGGAGGAACCTACAATGAGCAGTTCTTC CASSLMHVGGGTYNEQFF
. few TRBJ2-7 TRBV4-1 TGCGCCAGCAGCCCGCCCCCACTGAGGGATTCCTACGAGCAGTACTTC CASSPPPLRDSYEQYF
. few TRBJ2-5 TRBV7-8 TGTGCCAGCAGCTTAGGGTTGAAGGCTAGCTCTGAACAAGAGACCCAGTACTTC CASSLGLKASSEQETQYF
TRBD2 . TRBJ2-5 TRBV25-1 TGTGCCAGCAGTGATCCCTTAGCGGGGAACCAAGAGACCCAGTACTTC CASSDPLAGNQETQYF
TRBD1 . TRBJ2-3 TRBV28 TGTGCCAGCCGACCTACGGGACAGACTAAGGGTACGCAGTATTTT CASRPTGQTKGTQYF
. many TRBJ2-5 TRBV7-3 TGTGCCAGCAGCTATGGGACGGAAGAGACCCAGTACTTC CASSYGTEETQYF
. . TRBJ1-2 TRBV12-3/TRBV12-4 TGTGCCAGCAGCCTCCGGGAAACCATAACCCCTGGGGGCGGCTACACCTTC CASSLRETITPGGGYTF
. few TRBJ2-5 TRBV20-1 TGCAGTGCTAGAGAGGCCATCCTGGGAGAGACCCAGTACTTC CSAREAILGETQYF
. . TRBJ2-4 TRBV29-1 TGCAGCGTTGGGGGATATGACAAAAACATTCAGTACTTC CSVGGYDKNIQYF
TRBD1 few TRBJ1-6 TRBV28 TGTGCCAGCAGCCCGGACAGGGGGCATTCACCCCTCCACTTT CASSPDRGHSPLHF
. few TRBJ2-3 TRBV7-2 TGTGCCAGCAGCGCCTCCCCAGATACGCAGTATTTT CASSASPDTQYF
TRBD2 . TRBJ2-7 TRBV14 TGTGCCAGCAGCCAAGATCGGGGGGAGGGCGAGCAGTACTTC CASSQDRGEGEQYF
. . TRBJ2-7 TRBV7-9 TGTGCCAGCAGCCCCAGGTCGGGATACGAGCAGTACTTC CASSPRSGYEQYF
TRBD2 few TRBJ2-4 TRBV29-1 TGCAGCGTTGAAGACCCCCTCCGCCCGGGGGAGGGTTGGATTCAGTACTTC CSVEDPLRPGEGWIQYF
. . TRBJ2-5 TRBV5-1 TGCGCCAGCAGCTCCTCGACTCAAGAGACCCAGTACTTC CASSSSTQETQYF
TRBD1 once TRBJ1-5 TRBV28 TGTGCCAGCTACGCGACAGGGGGCGAGACCTATAGCAATCAGCCCCAGCATTTT CASYATGGETYSNQPQHF
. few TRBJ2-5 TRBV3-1 TGTGCCAGCAGCCAAGAGATCGCGTCAGAACAAGAGACCCAGTACTTC CASSQEIASEQETQYF
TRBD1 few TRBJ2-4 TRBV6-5 TGTGCCAGCAGTTACTCGAATAGGGACAGGGGGAAAAACATTCAGTACTTC CASSYSNRDRGKNIQYF